This T cell receptor beta chain was obtained from a study of regulatory T cells in long-lasting Graves disease. To make TCR beta libraries, researchers used iRepertoire HTBI primers and Arm-PCR of CDR3 regions. TCRdb reprocessed the multiplex PCR reads via MiXCR and lists one record per CDR3 protein. The sample holds a few hundred thousand distinct CDR3 sequences, 20% to 25% seen once. At least ten counts were recorded for this clonotype. Time point specified: persistent/refractory GD, antithyroid drugs over 5 years with positive TRAb. PBMCs provided the RNA from which the TCR library was made. Diagnosing Graves' disease relied on the American Thyroid Association guidelines. The input for sequencing was peripheral blood mononuclear cells (PBMCs), taken when the disease was refractory, from a patient treated with antithyroid drugs. The sequence derives from a female donor with Graves disease.

CDR3 sequence reads: CAISESGQEAFYEQYF. The DNA of the CDR3 is TGTGCCATCAGTGAGTCGGGACAGGAAGCCTTCTACGAGCAGTACTTC. The rearrangement joins TRBV10-3 to TRBJ2-7; 8 bases are shared with TRBD1. The CDR3 contains 16 residues. In germline, CDR1 is ENHRY, CDR2 SYGVKD. The V gene end was trimmed by 0 bases and the J gene end by 3 bases; junction bases not matched to a gene: 7.